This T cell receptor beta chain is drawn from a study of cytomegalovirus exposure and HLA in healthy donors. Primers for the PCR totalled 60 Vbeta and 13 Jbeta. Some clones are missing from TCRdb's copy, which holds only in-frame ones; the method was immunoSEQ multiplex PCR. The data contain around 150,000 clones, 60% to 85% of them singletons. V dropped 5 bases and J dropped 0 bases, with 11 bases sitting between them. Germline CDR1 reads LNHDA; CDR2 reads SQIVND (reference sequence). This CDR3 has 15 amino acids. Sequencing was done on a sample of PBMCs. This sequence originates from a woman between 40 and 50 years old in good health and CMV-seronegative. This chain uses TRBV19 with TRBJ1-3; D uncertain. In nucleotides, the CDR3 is TGTGCCAGTAGTGAGGATCCGAGCTCTGGAAACACCATATATTTT. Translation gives CASSEDPSSGNTIYF.